The rows below give T cell receptor beta chains drawn from one sample of a study of T cell responses to AZD1222 COVID-19 vaccine. Here immunoSEQ multiplex PCR was the method, and the copy in TCRdb shows in-frame clones only, minus some. The sample includes 150,000 or so clones, about 90% seen only once; the top ten take 5.5%. Sequencing was performed on peripheral blood, taken on day 0 of AZD1222 vaccination. Every receptor here comes from an adult in good health. The CDR3 runs from the conserved cysteine through the conserved F or W. A D gene is named only where the DNA matches it firmly. The size of a clone is reported for some rows only, either as once, few or many, or as a class for expanded clones.

clone size | J gene | D gene | V gene | CDR3 DNA | CDR3 protein
. | TRBJ2-2 | TRBD1 | TRBV18 | TGTGCCAGCTCACCAACATGGGACAGGGGCACCGGGGAGCTGTTTTTT | CASSPTWDRGTGELFF
. | TRBJ2-1 | . | TRBV5-1 | TGCGCCAGCAGCTTACCCCCAGGCAATGAGCAGTTCTTC | CASSLPPGNEQFF
. | TRBJ2-3 | . | TRBV19 | TGTGCCAGCTCGAGCGGCTATACGCAGTATTTT | CASSSGYTQYF
. | TRBJ1-6 | . | TRBV25-1 | TGTGCCAGCAGTGAATTCACCGGGGCTGGTAATTCACCCCTCCACTTT | CASSEFTGAGNSPLHF
. | TRBJ2-7 | . | TRBV19 | TGTGCCAGTAGTATTGGTTCCCGTACCTACGAGCAGTACTTC | CASSIGSRTYEQYF
once | TRBJ2-2 | . | TRBV6-2/TRBV6-3 | TGTGCCAGCAGTTATTCCCGGGAGCTGTTTTTT | CASSYSRELFF
. | TRBJ1-4 | . | TRBV5-1 | TGCGCCAGCAGCTTGGTTATAGGGGTTGCAACTAATGAAAAACTGTTTTTT | CASSLVIGVATNEKLFF
. | TRBJ2-7 | . | TRBV4-3 | TGCGCCAGCAGCCTCCCCTTGGGTGGCGAGCAGTACTTC | CASSLPLGGEQYF
. | TRBJ2-7 | . | TRBV6-5 | TGTGCCAGCAGTAGCTCGGGTAACGAGCAGTACTTC | CASSSSGNEQYF
. | TRBJ1-5 | . | TRBV6-5 | TGTGCCAGCAGTTACTCGAGCGTGGATCAGCCCCAGCATTTT | CASSYSSVDQPQHF
. | TRBJ2-7 | . | TRBV6-2/TRBV6-3 | TGTGCCAGCAGTCCCGAGGAGGGCTCTTACGAGCAGTACTTC | CASSPEEGSYEQYF
once | TRBJ2-5 | . | TRBV6-2/TRBV6-3 | TGTGCCAGCAGTTACTCGCCCCCGGGAGCCCTAGAAGAGACCCAGTACTTC | CASSYSPPGALEETQYF
. | TRBJ2-3 | . | TRBV5-4 | TGTGCCAGCAGCTTACCGGGGGCCGCAGATACGCAGTATTTT | CASSLPGAADTQYF
. | TRBJ1-2 | TRBD1 | TRBV28 | TGTGCCAGCAGTAATACAGGGGGCGACTATGGCTACACCTTC | CASSNTGGDYGYTF
. | TRBJ2-2 | . | TRBV28 | TGTGCCACCAGGGGGGTAACAAACACCGGGGAGCTGTTTTTT | CATRGVTNTGELFF
. | TRBJ1-2 | . | TRBV5-5 | TGTGCCAGCAGCTTGAATGAAGGTTTTAACTATGGCTACACCTTC | CASSLNEGFNYGYTF
. | TRBJ2-2 | . | TRBV28 | TGTGCCAGCAGTTTGGGAGTGAGAGACACCGGGGAGCTGTTTTTT | CASSLGVRDTGELFF
. | TRBJ2-1 | . | TRBV24-1 | TGTGCCACCAGTGGCACCGTTAATGAGCAGTTCTTC | CATSGTVNEQFF
. | TRBJ2-7 | . | TRBV21-1 | TGTGCCAGCAGCCGGGACAGGACTACTGGGCAGTACTTC | CASSRDRTTGQYF
. | TRBJ1-5 | TRBD1 | TRBV30 | TGTGCCTGGAGTGTCGGGACAGGGGTACGTCCCCAGCATTTT | CAWSVGTGVRPQHF
once | TRBJ1-1 | TRBD1 | TRBV10-3 | TGTGCCATCAGGACAACCGGGACAGGGGTTATGAACACTGAAGCTTTCTTT | CAIRTTGTGVMNTEAFF
. | TRBJ1-5 | TRBD1 | TRBV13 | TGTGCCAGCAGCTTAAGTGTTGGGGACAGGGGGCTAGGTCAGCCCCAGCATTTT | CASSLSVGDRGLGQPQHF
. | TRBJ2-3 | . | TRBV28 | TGTGCCAGCAGTTCACAGGGTAGGGGTGGGTCTAGGGATACGCAGTATTTT | CASSSQGRGGSRDTQYF
. | TRBJ1-2 | . | TRBV7-2 | TGTGCCAGCAGCCGGCTGGGGGTTACTAACTATGGCTACACCTTC | CASSRLGVTNYGYTF
once | TRBJ2-1 | TRBD2 | TRBV7-3 | TGTGCCAGCAGCTTAACCGGGAGGAGTTCCTACAATGAGCAGTTCTTC | CASSLTGRSSYNEQFF
. | TRBJ1-1 | TRBD1 | TRBV19 | TGTGCCAGTAGTATGCTGGGACAGCGTGAAGCTTTCTTT | CASSMLGQREAFF
. | TRBJ2-5 | . | TRBV7-9 | TGTGCCAGCAGTAGAGGGTCCCAAGAGACCCAGTACTTC | CASSRGSQETQYF
. | TRBJ1-6 | . | TRBV3-1/TRBV3-2 | TGTGCCAGCAGCCAAACCGGGCCCAAGGGCAGTAATTCACCCCTCCACTTT | CASSQTGPKGSNSPLHF
. | TRBJ2-7 | . | TRBV9 | TGTGCCAGCAGCCCCCAAGGCGCATCCTCCTACGAGCAGTACTTC | CASSPQGASSYEQYF
medium-sized | TRBJ2-1 | . | TRBV7-6 | TGTGCCAGCAGCTTAGCCGGAGGACAGTGGACCTACAATGAGCAGTTCTTC | CASSLAGGQWTYNEQFF
. | TRBJ2-7 | . | TRBV19 | TGTGCCAGTAGTATACAAATAAGGGGCGAGCAGTACTTC | CASSIQIRGEQYF
. | TRBJ1-2 | . | TRBV10-2 | TGCGCCAGCAGTGAACAGGTCGGCTATGGCTACACCTTC | CASSEQVGYGYTF
. | TRBJ2-3 | . | TRBV30 | TGTGCCTGGAGTAGGGGTCCCACAGATACGCAGTATTTT | CAWSRGPTDTQYF
. | TRBJ2-1 | TRBD2 | TRBV24-1 | TGTGCCACCAGTGATTTTCCGGGACTAAACAATGAGCAGTTCTTC | CATSDFPGLNNEQFF
once | TRBJ2-5 | . | TRBV28 | TGTGCCAGCACCAGAAATCGGCAGGGATGGGGACAGACCCAGTACTTC | CASTRNRQGWGQTQYF
. | TRBJ1-1 | . | TRBV27 | TGTGCCAGCAGGCCGCCCCTAGGGACTGAAGCTTTCTTT | CASRPPLGTEAFF
. | TRBJ1-3 | . | TRBV15 | TGTGCCACCAGCAGAGGACAGGGAAACACCATATATTTT | CATSRGQGNTIYF
. | TRBJ1-3 | . | TRBV5-1 | TGCGCCAGCAGCCCCCTCCACGGGGGTCAGGACACCATATATTTT | CASSPLHGGQDTIYF